The source of this T cell receptor beta chain is a study of cytomegalovirus exposure and HLA in healthy donors. Overall study context: Per a later analysis, the approximately 620 first-cohort and 120 validation repertoires shared one platform.

Sequencing used immunoSEQ multiplex PCR; TCRdb keeps in-frame clones, though not all of them. The table lists 200,000 to 250,000 clones, approximately 80% of them singletons. Germline values: CDR1 MGHDK, CDR2 SYGVNS. V was clipped by 6 bases and J by 0 bases; unmatched bases: 12. The CDR3 has 18 residues. Separate from the roughly 700-subject first cohort, the 120-subject validation cohort was the one that the donors belonged to. Findings and caveats of the study: Subsequent analysis found a tendency for first-cohort TCR clusters to co-occur within the 95 to 150 validation repertoires.

Note on this clone: Its antigen is currently unknown.

The J gene is TRBJ1-2, the V gene TRBV25-1; 11 positions agree with TRBD1. This TCR was recovered from a woman aged 25 to 39 in good health and CMV-seropositive. The sample was PBMCs. CDR3 nucleotides: TGTGCCAGCAGCCGGAGCCCGGGACAGGGGGGGTCTAACTATGGCTACACCTTC. Amino acid sequence: CASSRSPGQGGSNYGYTF.